Shown below are 15 T cell receptor beta chains from a single sample sequenced in a study of siplizumab effects on memory and regulatory T cells. Measured with immunoSEQ multiplex PCR; TCRdb has only the in-frame clones, and not every one. Of about 85,000 clones in the sample, 85% to 95% were seen once. The sample was CD8+ T cells sorted from blood. These TCRs come from a human donor in good health.

V is TRBV21-1 and J is TRBJ1-1. TRBV21-1 represents a pseudogene. CDR3 length: 16 residues. The CDR3 nucleotides are TGTGCCAGCAGCTTCCGAAGGGGGGTATGTCGCACTGAAGCTTTCTTT. The encoded protein is CASSFRRGVCRTEAFF.

The chain carries TRBV7-9 and TRBJ2-1; 10 bases align to TRBD2. This CDR3 region has 12 residues. Unmatched junction bases numbered 2, after V lost 4 bases and J lost 11 bases. Germline CDR1 reads SEHNR; CDR2 reads FQNEAQ (reference sequence). CDR3 nucleotide sequence: TGTGCCAGCAGCTGGACTAGCGGACAGCAGTTCTTC. Protein: CASSWTSGQQFF.

The chain recombines TRBV5-1 with TRBJ2-1, with 9 bases that match TRBD1. Germline V gene data show CDR1 as SGHRS and CDR2 as YFSETQ. V lost 5 bases, J lost 7 bases, and 7 bases stayed unmatched. The CDR3 consists of 14 residues. CDR3 sequence (DNA): TGCGCCAGCAGACAAATTGACAGGGGGAATGAGCAGTTCTTC. It encodes CASRQIDRGNEQFF.

This chain connects TRBV4-1 to TRBJ1-1; D might be TRBD1 (5 bases). Per germline, CDR1 MGHRA and CDR2 YSYEKL. CDR3 length: 15 amino acids. The germline V and J ends were trimmed by 1 base and 5 bases, with 14 bases remaining between them. CDR3 amino acids: CASSQVPGAWTEAFF. For the CDR3, the DNA is TGCGCCAGCAGCCAAGTACCTGGGGCGTGGACTGAAGCTTTCTTT.

The J gene is TRBJ1-4, the V gene TRBV5-4; a weak D match, TRBD1 (6 bases). The CDR3 totals 15 residues. V gave up 2 bases and J gave up 2 bases, with 10 bases separating them. Per germline, CDR1 SGHNT and CDR2 YYREEE (reference sequence). For the CDR3, the DNA is TGTGCCAGCAGCTTTACAGGGTTGACTAATGAAAAACTGTTTTTT. Its protein product is CASSFTGLTNEKLFF.

The rearrangement uses TRBV9 and TRBJ1-1; the match to TRBD1 covers 7 bases. This CDR3 is 16 amino acids long. V shed 3 bases and J 7 bases; nucleotides not matched to a gene: 15. Germline CDR1 reads SGDLS; CDR2 reads YYNGEE. The DNA for the CDR3 is TGTGCCAGCAGCGCCTCGGACAGGCTGGGGAGGTTTGAAGCTTTCTTT. Its protein is CASSASDRLGRFEAFF.

V and J are TRBV29-1 and TRBJ2-2, with 7 bases fitting TRBD2. With V trimmed by 4 bases and J by 1 base, 12 bases remained unmatched. From germline, CDR1 is SQVTM and CDR2 ANQGSEA. There are 17 residues in the CDR3. CDR3 bases: TGCAGCGTTGCCACGGGACTACTCCAGGTGAACACCGGGGAGCTGTTTTTT. It is translated as CSVATGLLQVNTGELFF.

The chain carries TRBV27 and TRBJ2-2, with D unclear. Germline CDR1 MNHEY, CDR2 SMNVEV (reference sequence). The CDR3 length is 12 residues. With 5 bases removed from V and 3 bases from J, the gap between germline ends came to 4 bases. In DNA form, the CDR3 reads TGTGCCAGCAGTCCCTACACCGGGGAGCTGTTTTTT. Encoded protein: CASSPYTGELFF.

This chain connects TRBV18 to TRBJ2-5; D unclear. The CDR3 extends over 14 amino acids. The ends were cut back, 4 bases at V and 1 base at J, with 10 bases in the middle. From germline, CDR1 is KGHSH and CDR2 LQKENI. This CDR3 is CASSQLYLQETQYF. The DNA for the CDR3 is TGTGCCAGCTCACAATTGTATCTCCAAGAGACCCAGTACTTC.

This chain links TRBV21-1 with TRBJ1-5; the D call in the table, TRBD1, was not verified against the DNA. TRBV21-1 is reported as a pseudogene. This CDR3 spans 16 amino acids. Here the CDR3 DNA reads TGTGCCAGCAGCAATTCGAGATCAGGGGGCAATCAGCCCCAGCATTTT. Amino acid sequence: CASSNSRSGGNQPQHF.

This sequence joins TRBV7-2 and TRBJ2-2; D may be TRBD2 (6 bases). The CDR3 sequence is 16 residues long. Trimming took 3 bases from V and 1 from J, leaving 12 bases between them. Germline V gene lookup returns CDR1 SGHTA and CDR2 FQGNSA. CDR3 coding DNA: TGTGCCAGCAGCTTGATCTGGACTAAGAACACCGGGGAGCTGTTTTTT. Translation gives CASSLIWTKNTGELFF.

The chain uses TRBV29-1 and TRBJ1-2; D possibly corresponds to TRBD1 (6 bases). This CDR3 contains 14 residues. Per the germline V gene, CDR1 is SQVTM and CDR2 is ANQGSEA. The V and J ends lost 3 bases and 8 bases respectively, with 19 bases between them. Here the CDR3 reads CSVDFHGGQRGYTF. For the CDR3, the DNA is TGCAGCGTTGACTTCCATGGGGGCCAGAGGGGCTACACCTTC.

The J gene is TRBJ1-4, the V gene TRBV5-1, with D perhaps matching TRBD1 (5 bases). CDR3 size: 15 residues. Germline V lookup: CDR1 SGHRS, CDR2 YFSETQ. Between the trimmed V and J ends, which lost 4 bases and 8 bases, there was a span of 18 bases. DNA for the CDR3: TGCGCCAGCAGCCCCTTCGGGGGGGATTACGAAAAACTGTTTTTT. Translating it yields CASSPFGGDYEKLFF.

The J gene is TRBJ2-5, the V gene TRBV11-2; the D gene is possibly TRBD2 (6 bases). Trimming removed 5 bases from V and 5 bases from J, with 18 bases in between. In germline, CDR1 is SGHAT, CDR2 FQNNGV. This CDR3 region has 15 residues. This CDR3 reads CASSRRREDGETQYF. DNA for the CDR3: TGTGCCAGCAGCCGACGTAGGGAGGACGGGGAGACCCAGTACTTC.

The chain uses TRBV5-1 and TRBJ2-7; 7 nucleotides agree with TRBD1. There are 14 residues in the CDR3. Germline CDR1 reads SGHRS; CDR2 reads YFSETQ. V was clipped by 2 bases and J by 5 bases; unmatched bases: 7. CDR3 in amino acids: CASSLPPDRDEQYF. The CDR3 DNA follows: TGCGCCAGCAGCTTACCTCCTGACAGGGACGAGCAGTACTTC. Full variable domain (rest looked up from reference TRBV5-1 and TRBJ2-7): KAGVTQTPRYLIKTRGQQVTLSCSPISGHRSVSWYQQTPGQGLQFLFEYFSETQRNKGNFPGRFSGRQFSNSRSEMNVSTLELGDSALYLCASSLPPDRDEQYFGPGTRLTVT.